These 13 T cell receptor beta chains originate from one sample sequenced in a study of cytomegalovirus exposure and HLA in healthy donors. PCR was performed using 60 Vbeta and 13 Jbeta primers. TCRdb keeps only in-frame clones here, not all; method: immunoSEQ multiplex PCR. Found here are 65,000 to 85,000 clones; the top ten clones hold 2.4%. The material sequenced was PBMCs. The receptors come from a female donor in good health and CMV-seropositive.

This chain joins TRBV19 and TRBJ1-1; no definite D call. V shed 3 bases and J shed 11 bases, with 13 bases lying between them. The CDR3 spans 12 residues. The V gene's germline CDR1 is LNHDA and CDR2 SQIVND (reference sequence). This CDR3 reads CASSIGSIPAFF. CDR3 DNA sequence: TGTGCCAGTAGTATTGGCTCCATCCCGGCTTTCTTT.

The chain has TRBV7-6 and TRBJ1-1; D call uncertain. V lost 1 base, J lost 2 bases, and 11 bases lay in between. The CDR3 runs 15 residues. The germline gives CDR1 SGHVS, CDR2 FNYEAQ. The CDR3 here is CASSLGGFRNTEAFF. The CDR3 DNA is TGTGCCAGCAGCTTAGGAGGGTTCCGAAACACTGAAGCTTTCTTT.

CDR3: CASSLDLGQKETQYF. The CDR3 DNA is TGTGCCAGCTCCCTCGACCTGGGACAGAAAGAGACCCAGTACTTC. This chain joins TRBV18 and TRBJ2-5; 7 nucleotides match TRBD1. Looked up from germline, CDR1 is KGHSH and CDR2 is LQKENI. CDR3 length: 15 residues. V lost 6 bases, J lost 3 bases, and 10 bases stayed unmatched.

V usage is TRBV28 and J usage is TRBJ2-3; TRBD1 might be the D (6 bases). This CDR3 contains 15 residues. CDR1 is MDHEN, CDR2 SYDVKM, per germline. With 2 bases removed from V and 2 bases from J, the gap between germline ends came to 11 bases. The CDR3 sequence: CASSLGGGVTDTQYF. The CDR3 DNA sequence: TGTGCCAGCAGTTTAGGTGGGGGCGTCACAGATACGCAGTATTTT. Full variable domain (outside the CDR3, taken from reference TRBV28 and TRBJ2-3): DVKVTQSSRYLVKRTGEKVFLECVQDMDHENMFWYRQDPGLGLRLIYFSYDVKMKEKGDIPEGYSVSREKKERFSLILESASTNQTSMYLCASSLGGGVTDTQYFGPGTRLTVL.

The genes are TRBV2 and TRBJ2-1; 7 nucleotides agree with TRBD1. V was pared by 5 bases and J by 6 bases, with 10 bases of the junction left unmatched. Germline assignment: CDR1 SNHLY and CDR2 FYNNEI. The CDR3 loop spans 15 amino acids. CDR3 sequence (DNA): TGTGCCAGCAGTTCAACAGGGGAACTCCCCAATGAGCAGTTCTTC. The encoded protein is CASSSTGELPNEQFF.

The V and J genes are TRBV4-1 and TRBJ1-2; the D gene is possibly TRBD1 (5 bases). CDR3 size: 15 residues. CDR1 is MGHRA and CDR2 is YSYEKL in the germline V gene. Trimming removed 1 base from V and 3 bases from J, with 12 bases in between. CDR3 protein: CASSQGSGEHYGYTF. As DNA, the CDR3 is TGCGCCAGCAGCCAAGGGTCGGGGGAGCACTATGGCTACACCTTC.

The chain uses TRBV7-3 and TRBJ2-1, with TRBD2 identical over 14 bases. With V trimmed by 5 bases and J by 10 bases, 7 bases remained unmatched. This CDR3 comprises 15 residues. Germline values: CDR1 SGHTA, CDR2 FQGTGA. For the CDR3, the DNA is TGTGCCAGCAGCCAAGAGGGACTAGCGGGAGACGAGCAGTTCTTC. This gives the protein CASSQEGLAGDEQFF.

V gene TRBV7-9 combines with J gene TRBJ1-2, with 8 positions matching TRBD1. Losses at the gene ends were 8 bases for V and 1 base for J; bases not matched to a gene: 18. The V gene's germline CDR1 is SEHNR and CDR2 FQNEAQ (reference sequence). The CDR3 length is 18 residues. The CDR3 here is CASHASGGVLTLNYGYTF. The CDR3 region has the DNA TGTGCCAGCCATGCCTCAGGGGGCGTACTTACTCTTAACTATGGCTACACCTTC.

The chain employs TRBV5-6 and TRBJ2-7, with D possibly matching TRBD2 (5 bases). Per germline, CDR1 SGHDT and CDR2 YYEEEE. This CDR3 spans 11 amino acids. With 3 bases removed from V and 4 bases from J, the gap between germline ends came to 5 bases. The CDR3 DNA is TGTGCCAGCAGCTGGGAGTACGAGCAGTACTTC. This codes for CASSWEYEQYF.

This chain links TRBV7-6 with TRBJ2-7; 7 positions match TRBD1. Trimming took 5 bases from V and 2 from J; bases not matched to a gene: 6. The CDR3 sequence is 14 residues long. Germline loops: CDR1 SGHVS, CDR2 FNYEAQ. The CDR3 loop reads CASSLERGPYEQYF. The CDR3 DNA reads TGTGCCAGCAGCCTCGAAAGGGGGCCCTACGAGCAGTACTTC.

V is TRBV7-9 and J is TRBJ1-4; D remains unclear. Germline lookup yields CDR1 SEHNR and CDR2 FQNEAQ (reference sequence). There are 16 residues in the CDR3. Trimming pared 5 bases from V and 2 bases from J, leaving 15 bases between. CDR3 nucleotide sequence: TGTGCCAGCAGCCCGGGGTGGGAGTCTACTAATGAAAAACTGTTTTTT. It translates to CASSPGWESTNEKLFF.

The chain carries TRBV6-1 and TRBJ1-2; 9 bases align to TRBD1. This CDR3 contains 13 residues. With V trimmed by 5 bases and J by 4 bases, 2 bases remained unmatched. CDR1 and CDR2 (germline): MNHNS, SASEGT. This CDR3 reads CASSRQGVYGYTF. The CDR3 nucleotides read TGTGCCAGCAGTCGACAGGGGGTCTATGGCTACACCTTC.

DNA for the CDR3: TGTGCCAGCCGCATCGGACTAGCGGACACAGATACGCAGTATTTT. Translating gives CASRIGLADTDTQYF. The V and J genes are TRBV18 and TRBJ2-3; TRBD2 matches 10 bases. J was trimmed by 2 bases and V by 8 bases; bases with no gene match: 7. The CDR3 loop spans 15 amino acids. Germline CDR1 reads KGHSH; CDR2 reads LQKENI.